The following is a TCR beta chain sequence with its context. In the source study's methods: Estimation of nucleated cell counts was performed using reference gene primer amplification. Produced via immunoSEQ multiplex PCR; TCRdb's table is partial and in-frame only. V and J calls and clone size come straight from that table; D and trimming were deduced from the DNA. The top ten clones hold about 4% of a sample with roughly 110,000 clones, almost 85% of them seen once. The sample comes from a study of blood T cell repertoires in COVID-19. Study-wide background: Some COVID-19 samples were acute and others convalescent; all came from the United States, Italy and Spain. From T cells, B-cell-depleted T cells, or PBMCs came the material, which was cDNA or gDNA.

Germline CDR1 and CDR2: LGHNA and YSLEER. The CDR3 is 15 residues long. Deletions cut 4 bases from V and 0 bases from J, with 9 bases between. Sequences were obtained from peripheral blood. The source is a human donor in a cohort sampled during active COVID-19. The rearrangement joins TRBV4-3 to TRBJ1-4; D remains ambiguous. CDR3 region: CASSPRATTNEKLFF. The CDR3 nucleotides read TGCGCCAGCAGCCCGCGGGCGACAACTAATGAAAAACTGTTTTTT.